Following are 19 T cell receptor beta chains from one sample sequenced in a study of T cell changes during pregnancy in multiple sclerosis. Libraries were prepared by immunoSEQ multiplex PCR; TCRdb keeps only in-frame clonotypes and omits some of them. Among 60,000 to 75,000 clones listed, 75% to 95% were seen once. The material was peripheral blood, obtained before pregnancy. The receptors derive from a female donor with multiple sclerosis, enrolled in a pregnancy study.

V and J are TRBV5-8 and TRBJ2-1; D possibly corresponds to TRBD1 (6 bases). This CDR3 has 15 amino acids. Germline V gene data show CDR1 as SGHTS and CDR2 as YDEGEE. Trimming shortened V by 1 base and J by 4 bases, and 12 bases separated the two germline ends. The CDR3 coding sequence is TGTGCCAGCAGCTTGATTCAGGGGTCATACAATGAGCAGTTCTTC. Translated: CASSLIQGSYNEQFF.

The sample holds one count of this clone. The V and J genes are TRBV27 and TRBJ2-2; D might be TRBD1 (5 bases). V was trimmed by 2 bases and J by 6 bases, leaving 16 bases between them. This CDR3 is 16 amino acids long. Germline V gene sequence: CDR1 MNHEY, CDR2 SMNVEV (reference sequence). The CDR3 reads CASSLTSTLGAGELFF. The CDR3 DNA sequence: TGTGCCAGCAGTTTAACCTCGACCCTAGGGGCCGGGGAGCTGTTTTTT.

The chain combines TRBV15 with TRBJ1-4; perhaps TRBD1 as D (6 bases). In germline, CDR1 is LNHNV, CDR2 YYDKDF (reference sequence). The CDR3 loop spans 15 amino acids. V was pared by 1 base and J by 2 bases, with 8 bases between. The CDR3 coding sequence is TGTGCCACCAGCAGAGGGGGGCCTACTAATGAAAAACTGTTTTTT. Translation: CATSRGGPTNEKLFF.

This chain connects TRBV27 to TRBJ1-1; no definite D call. Between the trimmed V and J ends, which lost 3 bases and 0 bases, there was a span of 8 bases. The CDR3 consists of 14 residues. From germline, CDR1 is MNHEY and CDR2 SMNVEV (reference sequence). CDR3 sequence (DNA): TGTGCCAGCAGTTTGGGCAGGTTGAACACTGAAGCTTTCTTT. Translated, it gives CASSLGRLNTEAFF.

The chain joins TRBV7-4 to TRBJ1-2; TRBD1 might be the D (6 bases). This CDR3 spans 13 amino acids. Germline lookup yields CDR1 SGHVT and CDR2 SQSDAQ. With 3 bases removed from V and 4 bases from J, the gap between germline ends came to 9 bases. The CDR3 protein is CASSFGRGYGYTF. CDR3 sequence (DNA): TGTGCCAGCAGCTTCGGCAGGGGCTATGGCTACACCTTC.

The genes are TRBV27 and TRBJ1-1; 7 bases line up with TRBD1. Germline trimming cut 5 bases from V and 0 bases from J; bases unmatched to any gene: 6. The CDR3 is made up of 15 amino acids. Per the germline V gene, CDR1 is MNHEY and CDR2 is SMNVEV (reference sequence). Written as DNA, the CDR3 is TGTGCCAGCAGTCCCACAGGGGCAATGAACACTGAAGCTTTCTTT. Protein sequence: CASSPTGAMNTEAFF.

The chain carries TRBV7-6 and TRBJ1-1, with a weak D call TRBD1 (6 bases). The V and J ends lost 2 bases and 1 base respectively, with 20 bases between them. CDR1 is SGHVS and CDR2 is FNYEAQ in the germline V gene. The CDR3 is 18 amino acids. The CDR3: CASSLPNRATNRNTEAFF. The CDR3 DNA follows: TGTGCCAGCAGCTTACCGAACAGGGCCACCAACCGGAACACTGAAGCTTTCTTT. Complete variable domain (other parts from reference TRBV7-6 and TRBJ1-1): GAGVSQSPRYKVTKRGQDVALRCDPISGHVSLYWYRQALGQGPEFLTYFNYEAQQDKSGLPNDRFSAERPEGSISTLTIQRTEQRDSAMYRCASSLPNRATNRNTEAFFGQGTRLTVV.

The chain joins TRBV2 to TRBJ2-7; tentative D call: TRBD2 (7 bases). Trimming removed 1 base from V and 7 bases from J, with 14 bases in between. The CDR3 is 14 residues long. Germline loops: CDR1 SNHLY, CDR2 FYNNEI. CDR3 in DNA: TGTGCCAGCAGTGAAGAGGGGGGGGTCGGGGAGCAGTACTTC. It specifies CASSEEGGVGEQYF. The full variable domain, completed using reference TRBV2 and TRBJ2-7, is EPEVTQTPSHQVTQMGQEVILRCVPISNHLYFYWYRQILGQKVEFLVSFYNNEISEKSEIFDDQFSVERPDGSNFTLKIRSTKLEDSAMYFCASSEEGGVGEQYFGPGTRLTVT.

The chain carries TRBV9 and TRBJ2-7, with 7 positions matching TRBD1. V lost 4 bases, J lost 4 bases, and 11 bases stayed unmatched. From germline, CDR1 is SGDLS and CDR2 YYNGEE. This CDR3 comprises 15 residues. The CDR3 loop reads CASSIQAGTVYEQYF. In DNA, the CDR3 is TGTGCCAGCAGCATCCAAGCCGGGACAGTTTACGAGCAGTACTTC.

The chain uses TRBV5-1 and TRBJ2-2; 7 bases agree with TRBD1. V shed 4 bases and J 6 bases; nucleotides not matched to a gene: 6. This CDR3 comprises 14 residues. Per the germline V gene, CDR1 is SGHRS and CDR2 is YFSETQ. This CDR3 reads CASSKQGYPGELFF. CDR3 DNA sequence: TGCGCCAGCAGCAAACAGGGGTATCCCGGGGAGCTGTTTTTT. Full variable domain (missing parts from reference TRBV5-1 and TRBJ2-2): KAGVTQTPRYLIKTRGQQVTLSCSPISGHRSVSWYQQTPGQGLQFLFEYFSETQRNKGNFPGRFSGRQFSNSRSEMNVSTLELGDSALYLCASSKQGYPGELFFGEGSRLTVL.

The V gene is TRBV15, the J gene TRBJ2-5, with 9 bases fitting TRBD2. CDR3 length equals 16 residues. V was pared by 0 bases and J by 3 bases, with 5 bases of the junction left unmatched. Germline V gene lookup returns CDR1 LNHNV and CDR2 YYDKDF (reference sequence). CDR3 sequence reads: CATSREAGGVKETQYF. CDR3 DNA sequence: TGTGCCACCAGCAGAGAAGCGGGGGGCGTCAAAGAGACCCAGTACTTC.

V and J are TRBV6-1 and TRBJ1-5; TRBD1 might be the D (5 bases). CDR1 is MNHNS, CDR2 SASEGT, per germline. The CDR3 has 14 residues. V gave up 3 bases and J gave up 6 bases, with 12 bases separating them. This CDR3 is CASSEGRRGQPQHF. CDR3 DNA sequence: TGTGCCAGCAGTGAGGGAAGGAGGGGTCAGCCCCAGCATTTT.

The chain is built from TRBV2 and TRBJ1-1, with no clear D. This CDR3 has 12 amino acids. Germline V gene data show CDR1 as SNHLY and CDR2 as FYNNEI. V was clipped by 7 bases and J by 5 bases, with 11 bases between them. The CDR3 here is CASNHGVTEAFF. The CDR3 DNA reads as TGTGCCAGCAATCACGGGGTAACTGAAGCTTTCTTT.

The CDR3 loop is CSSYAQGEGEQYF. CDR3 nucleotides: TGCAGCTCCTACGCCCAGGGTGAAGGAGAGCAGTACTTC. This chain links TRBV29-1 with TRBJ2-7; D possibly corresponds to TRBD1 (5 bases). Between the trimmed V and J ends, which lost 8 bases and 7 bases, there was a span of 21 bases. Germline lookup yields CDR1 SQVTM and CDR2 ANQGSEA. The CDR3 consists of 13 residues.

The chain combines TRBV18 with TRBJ2-7; D uncertain. Trimming shortened V by 3 bases and J by 2 bases, and 11 bases separated the two germline ends. CDR3 length: 14 residues. The V gene's germline CDR1 is KGHSH and CDR2 LQKENI. The CDR3 DNA follows: TGTGCCAGCTCACCTTTACAGAAAGCCTACGAGCAGTACTTC. Amino acid sequence: CASSPLQKAYEQYF.

This clone showed up just once. The chain recombines TRBV5-1 with TRBJ1-2, with 7 bases identical to TRBD1. This CDR3 is 14 amino acids long. Germline trimming cut 4 bases from V and 2 bases from J; bases unmatched to any gene: 5. Germline CDR1 SGHRS, CDR2 YFSETQ. CDR3 sequence: CASSKETGNYGYTF. In nucleotides, the CDR3 is TGCGCCAGCAGCAAAGAGACAGGGAACTATGGCTACACCTTC.

V gene TRBV7-2 combines with J gene TRBJ1-3, with D unclear. Germline values: CDR1 SGHTA, CDR2 FQGNSA. The CDR3 is made up of 13 amino acids. Between the trimmed V and J ends, which lost 1 base and 4 bases, there was a span of 5 bases. The CDR3 protein is CASSLGRGNTIYF. The CDR3, as DNA: TGTGCCAGCAGCTTAGGGCGGGGAAACACCATATATTTT.

The chain is built from TRBV25-1 and TRBJ1-2, with a possible D match to TRBD1 (5 bases). The CDR3 length is 14 residues. Germline V CDR1 and CDR2: MGHDK, SYGVNS. V lost 3 bases to trimming and J lost 4 bases, with 12 bases between them. CDR3 sequence (DNA): TGTGCCAGCAGTGATCCTCAAGACAGCTATGGCTACACCTTC. Translating gives CASSDPQDSYGYTF.

The chain is built from TRBV7-2 and TRBJ1-4, with TRBD1 matching over 8 bases. V shed 5 bases, J shed 5 bases, and the junction held 4 bases outside the gene matches. Germline assignment: CDR1 SGHTA and CDR2 FQGNSA. This CDR3 is built from 14 residues. The CDR3 reads CASSRTGGNEKLFF. As DNA, the CDR3 is TGTGCCAGCAGCCGAACAGGGGGGAATGAAAAACTGTTTTTT.